Each of the 27 T cell receptor beta chains below was sequenced from the same sample in a study of healthy donors' naive CD4 and CD8 T cells. TCR libraries were built from 500 to 600 ng of total RNA by linear amplification. TCRdb recomputed calls from the reads with MiXCR, one row per CDR3 protein. The data hold about 180,000 distinct CDR3 sequences, with around 74% observed a single time. Sequenced: naive CD4+ and CD8+ T cells sorted from blood, pooled from several donors. These receptors were taken from a pool of human donors in good health; the sample pools cells from several healthy donors.

The chain has TRBV29-1 and TRBJ2-5, with a possible D match to TRBD2 (5 bases). The CDR3 length is 13 residues. The V gene lost 6 bases and the J gene lost 1 base, with 12 bases spanning the gap. Looked up from germline, CDR1 is SQVTM and CDR2 is ANQGSEA. The CDR3 sequence is CSVGKTSQETQYF. The CDR3 region has the DNA TGCAGCGTGGGAAAAACTAGCCAAGAGACCCAGTACTTC.

The chain has TRBV29-1 and TRBJ2-7, with 9 bases that match TRBD2. Germline V gene data show CDR1 as SQVTM and CDR2 as ANQGSEA. The CDR3 has 16 residues. Trimming cost V 0 bases and J 6 bases; bases outside gene matches: 12. CDR3 residues: CSVEDDGSGGRFEQYF. The CDR3 nucleotides read TGCAGCGTTGAAGATGACGGTAGCGGGGGAAGATTCGAGCAGTACTTC.

The V gene is TRBV7-8, the J gene TRBJ2-1; TRBD1 matches at 10 bases. The CDR3 spans 15 residues. CDR1 is SGHVS, CDR2 FQNEAQ, per germline. The J segment lost 3 bases and the V segment lost 5 bases, leaving 4 bases of the junction unmatched. CDR3 sequence reads: CASSQTGGGYNEQFF. The CDR3 DNA follows: TGTGCCAGCAGCCAGACAGGGGGCGGCTACAATGAGCAGTTCTTC.

The rearrangement joins TRBV6-6 to TRBJ1-2; D is unresolved. The V and J ends lost 2 bases and 8 bases respectively, with 12 bases between them. Germline CDR1 reads MNHNY; CDR2 reads SVGAGI (reference sequence). This CDR3 comprises 13 residues. The CDR3 DNA is TGTGCCAGCAGTTACCCCTCCATGGACGGCTACACCTTC. It yields the protein CASSYPSMDGYTF.

Here the CDR3 DNA reads TGCAGCGTTTCCCGGAACAGCCCAGGGTACGAGCAGTACTTC. It specifies CSVSRNSPGYEQYF. The chain is built from TRBV29-1 and TRBJ2-7; TRBD1 is a possible D gene (5 bases). The CDR3 is made up of 14 amino acids. CDR1 SQVTM and CDR2 ANQGSEA come from the germline V gene. V lost 5 bases and J 4 bases, leaving 18 bases between the germline ends.

The V gene is TRBV5-6, the J gene TRBJ1-1; no clear D. This CDR3 spans 15 amino acids. Trimming removed 1 base from V and 0 bases from J, with 10 bases in between. Germline loops: CDR1 SGHDT, CDR2 YYEEEE. The CDR3 DNA sequence: TGTGCCAGCAGCTTGACAGCGCTAATGAACACTGAAGCTTTCTTT. It specifies CASSLTALMNTEAFF.

Concerning this clonotype: Germline is not matched at one junction end, which may reflect a read error. J is TRBJ2-1 and V is TRBV19, with 9 bases fitting TRBD2. Looked up from germline, CDR1 is LNHDA and CDR2 is SQIVND (reference sequence). This CDR3 comprises 15 residues. This CDR3 reads CASRIAGAGYNEQFF. The CDR3 DNA follows: TGTGCCAGTAGAATAGCGGGAGCAGGCTACAATGAGCAGTTCTTC.

This clonotype appeared a few times. The chain is built from TRBV12-3 or TRBV12-4 and TRBJ2-5; 7 positions agree with TRBD1. CDR3 length: 15 residues. V lost 6 bases, J lost 1 base, and 8 bases stayed unmatched. The CDR3, as DNA: TGTGCCAGCAGCCGAACAAGGGACAGCCAAGAGACCCAGTACTTC. It encodes CASSRTRDSQETQYF.

The gene calls are TRBV20-1 and TRBJ2-1, with TRBD2 identical over 9 bases. Germline-derived CDR1 and CDR2 are DFQATT and SNEGSKA (reference sequence). Trimming at V came to 1 base and at J to 9 bases, leaving 13 bases not matched to a gene. The CDR3 is 16 residues long. DNA for the CDR3: TGCAGTGCTAGAGTCGCAGCGGGAGGACTCACCACTGAGCAGTTCTTC. Residues: CSARVAAGGLTTEQFF.

The rearrangement uses TRBV6-8 and TRBJ2-7, with 8 bases that match TRBD2. The ends lost 3 bases at V and 0 bases at J; junction bases unmatched: 7. CDR3 length equals 16 residues. Germline loops: CDR1 MNHGY, CDR2 SAAAGT. The CDR3 sequence is CASSYRGRLNSYEQYV. DNA of the CDR3: TGTGCCAGCAGTTATCGCGGGAGGCTCAACTCCTACGAGCAGTACGTC.

This clonotype was found a few times. The chain carries TRBV29-1 and TRBJ2-7; weak D call: TRBD2 (6 bases). This CDR3 is built from 11 residues. Trimming stripped 3 bases from V and 6 bases from J, with 9 bases between. The germline CDR1 and CDR2 sequences are SQVTM and ANQGSEA. The DNA for the CDR3 is TGCAGCGTTGACCGGGGGTCCGAGCAGTACTTC. It is translated as CSVDRGSEQYF.

CDR3: CASSQQGWTGGAREQYF. DNA for the CDR3: TGCGCCAGCAGCCAACAAGGTTGGACAGGGGGCGCGAGGGAGCAGTACTTC. This chain connects TRBV4-3 to TRBJ2-7, with 11 bases lining up with TRBD1. V dropped 2 bases and J dropped 7; count of bases not matched to a gene: 13. This CDR3 is 17 amino acids long. Germline CDR1 and CDR2: LGHNA and YSLEER.

The chain employs TRBV6-1 and TRBJ1-1, with D possibly matching TRBD1 (5 bases). This CDR3 spans 13 amino acids. Germline V CDR1 and CDR2: MNHNS, SASEGT. V lost 4 bases and J lost 0, with 6 bases in between. The CDR3 DNA sequence: TGTGCCAGCAGTGGACAGATGAACACTGAAGCTTTCTTT. Amino acid sequence: CASSGQMNTEAFF.

In this sample, this clonotype turned up a few times. J is TRBJ1-1 and V is TRBV6-5; TRBD1 might be the D (5 bases). CDR1 is MNHEY and CDR2 is SVGAGI in the germline V gene. The germline V and J ends were trimmed by 10 bases and 7 bases, with 22 bases remaining between them. The CDR3 runs 14 residues. Here the CDR3 reads CATFPLTGDYEAFF. CDR3 coding DNA: TGTGCCACCTTCCCGCTAACGGGGGATTATGAAGCTTTCTTT.

The chain carries TRBV29-1 and TRBJ2-7; D remains ambiguous. V was trimmed by 6 bases and J by 0 bases, leaving 15 bases between them. This CDR3 comprises 14 residues. Germline values: CDR1 SQVTM, CDR2 ANQGSEA. CDR3 DNA: TGCAGCGTCGAACGTCGCCTTGGCTCCTACGAGCAGTACTTC. Protein product: CSVERRLGSYEQYF.

The genes are TRBV29-1 and TRBJ2-5; D unclear. The CDR3 extends over 14 amino acids. CDR1 SQVTM and CDR2 ANQGSEA come from the germline V gene. V gave up 4 bases and J gave up 4 bases, with 16 bases separating them. CDR3 residues: CSVVFLGFAETQYF. The DNA for the CDR3 is TGCAGCGTTGTTTTCCTAGGCTTTGCAGAGACCCAGTACTTC.

The CDR3 DNA sequence: TGTGCCAGCAGCCAAGATAGGGTGTCAACCTACAATGAGCAGTTCTTC. This translates into CASSQDRVSTYNEQFF. The V call is TRBV14, the J call TRBJ2-1; D uncertain. The germline V gene has CDR1 SGHDN and CDR2 FVKESK. CDR3 length: 16 residues. V lost 0 bases, J lost 2 bases, and 11 bases lay in between.

The rearrangement uses TRBV29-1 and TRBJ2-2; 10 bases align to TRBD2. The germline V gene encodes CDR1 SQVTM and CDR2 ANQGSEA. The ends lost 6 bases at V and 3 bases at J; junction bases unmatched: 13. This CDR3 is 17 amino acids long. CDR3 loop: CSVQGISGRADTGELFF. DNA for the CDR3: TGCAGCGTACAGGGAATCAGCGGGAGGGCCGACACCGGGGAGCTGTTTTTT.

The chain is built from TRBV29-1 and TRBJ2-3, with 8 bases identical to TRBD2. CDR3 length: 13 residues. The V gene's germline CDR1 is SQVTM and CDR2 ANQGSEA. The ends lost 7 bases at V and 6 bases at J; junction bases unmatched: 9. The CDR3 region has the DNA TGCAGCGGATTAGCGGGGTTCACCGATACGCAGTATTTT. It is translated as CSGLAGFTDTQYF.

The CDR3: CSVQITEAFF. CDR3 bases: TGCAGCGTCCAGATCACTGAAGCTTTCTTT. The gene calls are TRBV29-1 and TRBJ1-1; no clear D gene. Looked up from germline, CDR1 is SQVTM and CDR2 is ANQGSEA. This CDR3 comprises 10 residues. The V and J ends lost 6 bases and 4 bases respectively, with 6 bases between them. Filled out from reference TRBV29-1 and TRBJ1-1, the complete variable domain reads SAVISQKPSRDICQRGTSLTIQCQVDSQVTMMFWYRQQPGQSLTLIATANQGSEATYESGFVIDKFPISRPNLTFSTLTVSNMSPEDSSIYLCSVQITEAFFGQGTRLTVV.

This sequence joins TRBV6-5 and TRBJ1-5, with a possible D match to TRBD1 (6 bases). In germline, CDR1 is MNHEY, CDR2 SVGAGI. This CDR3 has 13 residues. Trimming stripped 6 bases from V and 4 bases from J, with 10 bases between. Here the CDR3 DNA reads TGTGCCAGCAGGAGCACAGGGAATCAGCCCCAGCATTTT. Amino acids: CASRSTGNQPQHF.

V is TRBV5-6 and J is TRBJ2-7, with D perhaps TRBD1 (5 bases). CDR1 is SGHDT and CDR2 is YYEEEE in the germline V gene. V was clipped by 4 bases and J by 0 bases, with 17 bases between them. The CDR3 is 16 amino acids. This chain's CDR3 is CASSQEFLDISYEQYF. The CDR3 nucleotides read TGTGCCAGCAGCCAGGAATTTTTGGACATCTCCTACGAGCAGTACTTC.

The gene calls are TRBV19 and TRBJ2-1; D is unresolved. CDR3 size: 13 residues. V was pared by 0 bases and J by 12 bases, with 12 bases between. Germline assignment: CDR1 LNHDA and CDR2 SQIVND (reference sequence). The chain's CDR3 is CASSIDWGDGQFF. Here the CDR3 DNA reads TGTGCCAGTAGTATAGATTGGGGTGACGGGCAGTTCTTC.

The V call is TRBV29-1, the J call TRBJ1-1; D unresolved. The V gene lost 2 bases and the J gene lost 0 bases, with 7 bases spanning the gap. This CDR3 spans 13 amino acids. CDR1 and CDR2 (germline): SQVTM, ANQGSEA. CDR3 DNA sequence: TGCAGCGTTGAAAGGCAGCTGAACACTGAAGCTTTCTTT. It yields the protein CSVERQLNTEAFF.

J is TRBJ2-7 and V is TRBV4-1; either TRBD1 or TRBD2 may fit D (5 bases each). The CDR3 extends over 17 amino acids. The germline gives CDR1 MGHRA, CDR2 YSYEKL. V was cut by 1 base and J by 1 base, with 17 bases left in between. The CDR3 loop is CASSQGPYGGESYEQYF. The CDR3 nucleotides read TGCGCCAGCAGCCAAGGGCCTTATGGGGGTGAATCCTACGAGCAGTACTTC.

The J gene is TRBJ1-2, the V gene TRBV29-1; D call uncertain. V lost 8 bases to trimming and J lost 5 bases, with 12 bases between them. Germline assignment: CDR1 SQVTM and CDR2 ANQGSEA. CDR3 length: 11 amino acids. CDR3 sequence reads: CSSQAGYGYTF. The CDR3 region has the DNA TGCAGCTCCCAAGCTGGTTATGGCTACACCTTC.

This clonotype was seen just once. The junction differs from germline at one of its ends, possibly a read error. This chain uses TRBV10-3 with TRBJ2-1; 12 positions match TRBD2. The CDR3 extends over 17 amino acids. In germline, CDR1 is ENHRY, CDR2 SYGVKD. This CDR3 reads CAINEGLAGGSYNEQFF. DNA of the CDR3: TGTGCCATCAATGAGGGACTAGCGGGTGGCTCCTACAATGAGCAGTTCTTC.